These 16 T cell receptor beta chains originate from one sample sequenced in a study of T cell responses to AZD1222 COVID-19 vaccine (dated by TCRdb to the early 2020s). Libraries were prepared through the immunoSEQ multiplex PCR assay. TCRdb took this table from immuneACCESS and kept in-frame rearrangements with V and J called. Such tables lack part of the clones; where checked against another copy, unresolved V genes explain under half of the gap, and the rest is unexplained. Recorded for this sample are 130,000 or so clones; 92% of them occurred a single time. Of the sample, under 2% is held by the ten largest clones. The meaning of the sample's time point label: baseline before first vaccination. The starting material was peripheral blood, obtained on day 0 of AZD1222 vaccination. All receptors derive from an adult in good health.

The rearrangement joins TRBV24-1 to TRBJ1-5; 9 nucleotides match TRBD1. The V gene's germline CDR1 is KGHDR and CDR2 SFDVKD. This CDR3 has 16 residues. Trimming cost V 4 bases and J 4 bases; bases outside gene matches: 7. The DNA of the CDR3 is TGTGCCACCAGTGAAGTGACAGGGGGTGTTAATCAGCCCCAGCATTTT. Translation gives CATSEVTGGVNQPQHF.

This clone was counted a single time. This chain links TRBV19 with TRBJ1-5; 9 bases align to TRBD1. The CDR3 sequence is 16 residues long. V dropped 1 base and J dropped 6; count of bases not matched to a gene: 7. Germline V gene lookup returns CDR1 LNHDA and CDR2 SQIVND (reference sequence). The CDR3 loop reads CASSIAGTGISQPQHF. The CDR3 DNA sequence: TGTGCCAGTAGTATAGCGGGGACAGGGATCAGTCAGCCCCAGCATTTT.

The gene calls are TRBV7-9 and TRBJ1-1; D perhaps matches TRBD1 (5 bases). There are 15 residues in the CDR3. In germline, CDR1 is SEHNR, CDR2 FQNEAQ (reference sequence). Trimming removed 7 bases from V and 1 base from J, with 16 bases in between. In DNA, the CDR3 is TGTGCCAGCACCCTCCGGGGCCTTGGGAACACTGAAGCTTTCTTT. Amino acid sequence: CASTLRGLGNTEAFF.

V is TRBV19 and J is TRBJ1-1; TRBD1 might be the D (6 bases). This CDR3 spans 16 amino acids. Germline CDR1 and CDR2: LNHDA and SQIVND (reference sequence). The V end lost 5 bases, the J end lost 0 bases, and 16 bases lay between the germline ends. The CDR3 DNA sequence: TGTGCCAGTAGTCCCAGGGGACGGTCAATGAACACTGAAGCTTTCTTT. Encoded protein: CASSPRGRSMNTEAFF.

This clone showed up just once. The chain joins TRBV20-1 to TRBJ1-2, with TRBD1 matching over 7 bases. V trimming: 7 bases; J trimming: 4 bases; junction bases outside the gene matches: 3. CDR1 is DFQATT, CDR2 SNEGSKA, per germline (reference sequence). The CDR3 is 11 residues long. The CDR3: CSGQGSYGYTF. CDR3 DNA: TGCAGTGGACAGGGTTCCTATGGCTACACCTTC.

Only one count was recorded for this clone. The chain employs TRBV4-3 and TRBJ2-7, with D possibly matching TRBD1 (6 bases). From germline, CDR1 is LGHNA and CDR2 YSLEER. V lost 1 base and J 0 bases, leaving 10 bases between the germline ends. The CDR3 extends over 15 amino acids. CDR3 nucleotide sequence: TGCGCCAGCAGCCAAGCGGACAGCAGCTCCTACGAGCAGTACTTC. It encodes CASSQADSSSYEQYF.

The J gene is TRBJ1-4, the V gene TRBV19, with 7 bases aligning to TRBD1. The CDR3 totals 14 residues. After removal of 6 bases from V and 4 bases from J, the junction contained 5 bases not matched to a gene. Germline V gives CDR1 LNHDA, CDR2 SQIVND (reference sequence). The CDR3 nucleotides read TGTGCCAGTAGGGGGACAGTGATTAATGAAAAACTGTTTTTT. Translating it yields CASRGTVINEKLFF.

The J gene is TRBJ1-1, the V gene TRBV9; D not certain. CDR3 size: 13 residues. Germline loops: CDR1 SGDLS, CDR2 YYNGEE. Trimming cost V 4 bases and J 3 bases, with 10 bases left between them. CDR3: CASSNDRDTEAFF. CDR3 DNA sequence: TGTGCCAGCAGCAACGACCGGGACACTGAAGCTTTCTTT.

J is TRBJ2-1 and V is TRBV4-1; D is uncertain. The CDR3 totals 13 residues. Germline V CDR1 and CDR2: MGHRA, YSYEKL. V was trimmed by 1 base and J by 2 bases, leaving 3 bases between them. The CDR3 is CASSQVPYNEQFF. The CDR3 DNA reads as TGCGCCAGCAGCCAAGTTCCCTACAATGAGCAGTTCTTC.

The V gene is TRBV5-4, the J gene TRBJ1-2, with a tentative D call TRBD1 (6 bases). The CDR3 spans 13 residues. Germline CDR1 and CDR2: SGHNT and YYREEE (reference sequence). Deletions cut 1 base from V and 6 bases from J, with 10 bases between. In DNA, the CDR3 is TGTGCCAGCAGCTTGACAGGGAAGGATGGCTACACCTTC. Encoded protein: CASSLTGKDGYTF.

This chain connects TRBV7-2 to TRBJ2-7; TRBD2 matches at 8 bases. V trimming: 5 bases; J trimming: 9 bases; junction bases outside the gene matches: 9. The CDR3 has 13 amino acids. Per germline, CDR1 SGHTA and CDR2 FQGNSA. In nucleotides, the CDR3 is TGTGCCAGCAGCAGAGGACTAGCTGCCGTGCAGTACTTC. It specifies CASSRGLAAVQYF.

This clone has just one count. This rearrangement joins TRBV30 to TRBJ2-5, with TRBD2 as a possible D gene (7 bases). This CDR3 contains 14 residues. Trimming removed 0 bases at V and 4 bases at J, with 12 bases between. Germline V gene data show CDR1 as GTSNPN and CDR2 as SVGIG (reference sequence). The CDR3 spells CAWSVRRGAETQYF. The DNA of the CDR3 is TGTGCCTGGAGTGTACGACGGGGGGCAGAGACCCAGTACTTC.

Only one count was recorded for this clone. The chain links TRBV19 to TRBJ2-2; TRBD2 might be the D (6 bases). The CDR3 extends over 18 amino acids. V lost 5 bases to trimming and J lost 3 bases, with 22 bases between them. In germline, CDR1 is LNHDA, CDR2 SQIVND (reference sequence). The CDR3 spells CASSAGPGAGSYTGELFF. The CDR3 DNA reads as TGTGCCAGTAGTGCTGGCCCCGGGGCGGGGAGTTACACCGGGGAGCTGTTTTTT.

The chain couples TRBV7-8 to TRBJ1-3; D is possibly TRBD1 (5 bases). CDR1 is SGHVS, CDR2 FQNEAQ, per germline. The germline V and J ends were trimmed by 2 bases and 3 bases, with 23 bases remaining between them. CDR3 length equals 19 residues. The CDR3 nucleotides are TGTGCCAGCAGCTTATGGTGGTGGGGGAGGGAGTCGGGTGGAAACACCATATATTTT. Amino acid sequence: CASSLWWWGRESGGNTIYF.

J is TRBJ1-4 and V is TRBV4-3, with D unclear. From germline, CDR1 is LGHNA and CDR2 YSLEER. The V and J ends lost 2 bases and 0 bases respectively, with 10 bases between them. This CDR3 is 16 amino acids long. The DNA for the CDR3 is TGCGCCAGCAGCCAACTGGACGGTGCAACTAATGAAAAACTGTTTTTT. Protein sequence: CASSQLDGATNEKLFF.

The V call is TRBV6-2 or TRBV6-3, the J call TRBJ1-1; D gene unclear. In germline, CDR1 is MNHEY, CDR2 SVGEGT. This CDR3 region has 12 residues. V shed 3 bases and J shed 3 bases, with 5 bases lying between them. CDR3: CASSYSYTEAFF. CDR3 DNA sequence: TGTGCCAGCAGTTATTCGTACACTGAAGCTTTCTTT.